This T cell receptor beta chain was found in a study of OX40 agonist ivuxolimab in advanced cancers. This CDR3 has 15 amino acids. V was pared by 8 bases and J by 4 bases, with 12 bases of the junction left unmatched. Per the germline V gene, CDR1 is SQVTM and CDR2 is ANQGSEA. This table comes from immunoSEQ multiplex PCR, and its TCRdb copy is limited to in-frame clones, with some not included. The sample lists roughly 80,000 clones, approximately 89% seen once, with 2% to 3% in the top ten. V gene TRBV29-1 combines with J gene TRBJ2-3, with 10 nucleotides matching TRBD2. The sequence was collected from an adult with an advanced solid tumor such as melanoma, head and neck, liver or kidney cancer. This sample comprised CD4+ or CD8+ T cells sorted from blood, obtained in a trial of the OX40 agonist ivuxolimab. The CDR3 here is CSIQPTGTSADTQYF. CDR3 coding DNA: TGCAGCATACAACCGACCGGGACTAGCGCAGATACGCAGTATTTT.